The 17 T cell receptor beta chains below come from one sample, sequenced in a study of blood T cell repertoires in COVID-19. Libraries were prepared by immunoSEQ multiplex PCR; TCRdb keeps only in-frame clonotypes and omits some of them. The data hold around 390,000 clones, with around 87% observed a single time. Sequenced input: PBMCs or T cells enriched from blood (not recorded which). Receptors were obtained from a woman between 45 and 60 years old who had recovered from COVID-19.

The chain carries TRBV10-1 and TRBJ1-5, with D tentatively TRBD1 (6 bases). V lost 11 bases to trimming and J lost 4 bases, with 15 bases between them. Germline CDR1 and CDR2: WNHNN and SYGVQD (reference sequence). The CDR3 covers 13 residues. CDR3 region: CALQGGRNQPQHF. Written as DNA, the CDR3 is TGCGCCCTACAGGGAGGGAGGAATCAGCCCCAGCATTTT.

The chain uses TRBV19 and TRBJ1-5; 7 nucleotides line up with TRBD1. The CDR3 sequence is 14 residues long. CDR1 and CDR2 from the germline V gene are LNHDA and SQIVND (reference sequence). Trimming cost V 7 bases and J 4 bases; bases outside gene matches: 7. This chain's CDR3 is CASTQGQLNQPQHF. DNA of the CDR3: TGTGCCAGTACTCAGGGACAGCTTAATCAGCCCCAGCATTTT. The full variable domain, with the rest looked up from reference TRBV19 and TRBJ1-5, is DGGITQSPKYLFRKEGQNVTLSCEQNLNHDAMYWYRQDPGQGLRLIYYSQIVNDFQKGDIAEGYSVSREKKESFPLTVTSAQKNPTAFYLCASTQGQLNQPQHFGDGTRLSIL.

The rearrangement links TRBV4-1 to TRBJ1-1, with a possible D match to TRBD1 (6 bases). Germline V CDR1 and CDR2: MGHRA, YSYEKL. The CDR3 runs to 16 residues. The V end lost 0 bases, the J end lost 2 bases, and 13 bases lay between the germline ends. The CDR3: CASSQDGTGLNTEAFF. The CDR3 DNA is TGCGCCAGCAGCCAAGATGGAACAGGGCTCAACACTGAAGCTTTCTTT.

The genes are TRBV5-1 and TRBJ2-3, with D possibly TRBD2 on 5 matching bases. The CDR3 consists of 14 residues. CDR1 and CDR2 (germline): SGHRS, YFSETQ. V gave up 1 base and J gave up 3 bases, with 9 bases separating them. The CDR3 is CASSLTTGTDTQYF. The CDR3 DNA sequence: TGCGCCAGCAGCTTGACTACGGGGACAGATACGCAGTATTTT.

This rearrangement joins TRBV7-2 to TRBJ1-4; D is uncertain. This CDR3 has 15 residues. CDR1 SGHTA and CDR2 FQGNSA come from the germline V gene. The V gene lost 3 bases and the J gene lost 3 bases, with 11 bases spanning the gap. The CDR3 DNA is TGTGCCAGCAGCTTGAGCGGGCTAGCTAATGAAAAACTGTTTTTT. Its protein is CASSLSGLANEKLFF.

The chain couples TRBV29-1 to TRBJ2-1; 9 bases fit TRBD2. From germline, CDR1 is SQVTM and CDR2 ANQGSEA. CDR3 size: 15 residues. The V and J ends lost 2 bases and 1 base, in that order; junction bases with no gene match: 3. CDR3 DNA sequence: TGCAGCGTTGAAAGGCTAGCGGGGTCCTACAATGAGCAGTTCTTC. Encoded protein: CSVERLAGSYNEQFF.

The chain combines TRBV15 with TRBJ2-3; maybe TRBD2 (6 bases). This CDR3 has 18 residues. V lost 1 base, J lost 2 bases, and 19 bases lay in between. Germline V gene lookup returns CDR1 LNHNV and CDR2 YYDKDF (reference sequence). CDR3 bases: TGTGCCACCAGCAGAGTAAACAATGCGGGGCCACTCACAGATACGCAGTATTTT. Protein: CATSRVNNAGPLTDTQYF. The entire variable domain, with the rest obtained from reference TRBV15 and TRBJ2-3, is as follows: DAMVIQNPRYQVTQFGKPVTLSCSQTLNHNVMYWYQQKSSQAPKLLFHYYDKDFNNEADTPDNFQSRRPNTSFCFLDIRSPGLGDTAMYLCATSRVNNAGPLTDTQYFGPGTRLTVL.

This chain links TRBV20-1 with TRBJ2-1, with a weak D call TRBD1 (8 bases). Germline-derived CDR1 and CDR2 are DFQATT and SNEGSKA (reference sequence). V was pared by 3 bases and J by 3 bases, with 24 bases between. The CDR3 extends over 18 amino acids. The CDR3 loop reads CSASDRGFERGRYNEQFF. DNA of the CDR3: TGCAGTGCTAGTGACAGGGGTTTCGAGCGGGGCCGCTACAATGAGCAGTTCTTC.

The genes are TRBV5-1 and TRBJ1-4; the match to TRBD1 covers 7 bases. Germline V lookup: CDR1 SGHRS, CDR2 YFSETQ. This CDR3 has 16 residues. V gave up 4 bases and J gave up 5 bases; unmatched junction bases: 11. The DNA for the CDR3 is TGCGCCAGCAGCACGACGAGTGGCAGGGGGAATGAAAAACTGTTTTTT. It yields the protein CASSTTSGRGNEKLFF.

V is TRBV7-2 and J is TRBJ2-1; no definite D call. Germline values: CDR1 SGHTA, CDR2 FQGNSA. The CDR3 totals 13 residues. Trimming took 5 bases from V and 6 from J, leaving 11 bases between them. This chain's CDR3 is CASSTRQGNEQFF. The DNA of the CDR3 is TGTGCCAGCAGCACGAGGCAAGGCAATGAGCAGTTCTTC.

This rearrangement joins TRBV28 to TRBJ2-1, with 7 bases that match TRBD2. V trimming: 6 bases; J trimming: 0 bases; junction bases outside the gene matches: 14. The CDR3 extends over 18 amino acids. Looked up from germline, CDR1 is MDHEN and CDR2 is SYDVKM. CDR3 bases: TGTGCCAGCAGCGGGGGACTGGGCGGGGGAAGCTCCTACAATGAGCAGTTCTTC. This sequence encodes CASSGGLGGGSSYNEQFF.

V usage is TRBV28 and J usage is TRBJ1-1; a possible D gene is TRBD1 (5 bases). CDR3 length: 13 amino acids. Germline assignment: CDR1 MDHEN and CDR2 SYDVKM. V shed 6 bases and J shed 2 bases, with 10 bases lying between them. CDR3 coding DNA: TGTGCCAGCAGACCCCAGGGTAACACTGAAGCTTTCTTT. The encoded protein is CASRPQGNTEAFF.

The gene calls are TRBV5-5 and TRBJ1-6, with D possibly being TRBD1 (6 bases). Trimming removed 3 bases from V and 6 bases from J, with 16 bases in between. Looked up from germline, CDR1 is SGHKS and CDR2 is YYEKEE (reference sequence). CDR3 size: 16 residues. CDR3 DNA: TGTGCCAGCAGCTCCCGCCGGACAGACTTTAATTCACCCCTCCACTTT. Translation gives CASSSRRTDFNSPLHF.

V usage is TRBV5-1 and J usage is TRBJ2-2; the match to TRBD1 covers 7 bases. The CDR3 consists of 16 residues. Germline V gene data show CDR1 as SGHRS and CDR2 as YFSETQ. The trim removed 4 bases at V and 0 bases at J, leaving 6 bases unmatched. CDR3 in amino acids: CASSNPGTANTGELFF. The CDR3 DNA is TGCGCCAGCAGCAACCCGGGGACAGCGAACACCGGGGAGCTGTTTTTT.

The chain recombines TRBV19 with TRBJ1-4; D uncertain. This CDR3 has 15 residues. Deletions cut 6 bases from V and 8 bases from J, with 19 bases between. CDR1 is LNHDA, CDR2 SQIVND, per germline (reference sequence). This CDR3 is CASSGRVTDGEKLFF. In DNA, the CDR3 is TGTGCCAGTAGCGGCCGGGTCACCGATGGCGAAAAACTGTTTTTT.

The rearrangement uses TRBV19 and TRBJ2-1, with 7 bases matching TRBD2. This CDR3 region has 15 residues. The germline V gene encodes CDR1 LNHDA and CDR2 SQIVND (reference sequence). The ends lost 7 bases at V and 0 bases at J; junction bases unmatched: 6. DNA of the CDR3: TGTGCCAGTACCCCAGCGGGGCACTCCTACAATGAGCAGTTCTTC. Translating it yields CASTPAGHSYNEQFF.

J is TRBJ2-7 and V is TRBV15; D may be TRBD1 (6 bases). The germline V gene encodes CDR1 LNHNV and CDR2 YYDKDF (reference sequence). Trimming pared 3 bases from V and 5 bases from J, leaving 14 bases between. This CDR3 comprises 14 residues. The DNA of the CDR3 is TGTGCCACCAGCAGGTCCAGGGACATGCACGAGCAGTACTTC. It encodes CATSRSRDMHEQYF.